The 20 T cell receptor beta chains below come from one sample, sequenced in a study of technical replicates of blood from a handful of donors. TCRdb's table, derived via immunoSEQ multiplex PCR, lists solely in-frame clones and lacks some. The data contain 100,000 or so clones, approximately 95% of them singletons. Sequencing input: T cells isolated from PBMCs. The receptors here all came from a human donor in good health.

The chain recombines TRBV27 with TRBJ1-5; D gene unclear. The CDR3 loop spans 13 amino acids. CDR1 and CDR2 from the germline V gene are MNHEY and SMNVEV (reference sequence). V lost 3 bases to trimming and J lost 2 bases, with 5 bases between them. CDR3: CASSLAGNQPQHF. CDR3 nucleotides: TGTGCCAGCAGTTTGGCGGGCAATCAGCCCCAGCATTTT.

The chain carries TRBV18 and TRBJ1-6; 8 nucleotides match TRBD1. CDR1 is KGHSH and CDR2 is LQKENI in the germline V gene. CDR3 length: 19 residues. Trimming cost V 2 bases and J 3 bases; bases outside gene matches: 12. This CDR3 reads CASSPDRGSSHFYNSPLHF. The CDR3 nucleotides are TGTGCCAGCTCACCAGACAGGGGCTCATCACATTTCTATAATTCACCCCTCCACTTT.

The chain couples TRBV2 to TRBJ2-1; 9 bases align to TRBD1. CDR3 length: 14 amino acids. V gave up 6 bases and J gave up 4 bases; unmatched junction bases: 4. Germline values: CDR1 SNHLY, CDR2 FYNNEI. The DNA for the CDR3 is TGTGCCAGCAGGGGGACAGGGACTTACAATGAGCAGTTCTTC. Residues: CASRGTGTYNEQFF.

V is TRBV11-2 and J is TRBJ2-5; TRBD2 matches at 10 bases. Unmatched junction bases numbered 9, after V lost 3 bases and J lost 2 bases. This CDR3 has 17 residues. The germline V gene encodes CDR1 SGHAT and CDR2 FQNNGV. Written as DNA, the CDR3 is TGTGCCAGCAGCTTCATTACTAGCGGGGAGGAACAAGAGACCCAGTACTTC. Translated, it gives CASSFITSGEEQETQYF.

This clone is a singleton in its sample. The chain recombines TRBV6-5 with TRBJ2-5; 8 bases map to TRBD1. The CDR3 totals 12 residues. V dropped 6 bases and J dropped 7; count of bases not matched to a gene: 4. Germline CDR1 is MNHEY and CDR2 is SVGAGI. The CDR3 region has the DNA TGTGCCAGCAGGGACAGGGTCGGGACCCAGTACTTC. This codes for CASRDRVGTQYF.

CDR3 protein: CASSPPGQGAHEQYF. CDR3 sequence (DNA): TGTGCCAGCTCCCCTCCGGGACAGGGGGCCCACGAGCAGTACTTC. The rearrangement links TRBV28 to TRBJ2-7, with 12 bases fitting TRBD1. This CDR3 region has 15 residues. V trimming: 8 bases; J trimming: 5 bases; junction bases outside the gene matches: 10. Germline-derived CDR1 and CDR2 are MDHEN and SYDVKM.

The gene calls are TRBV27 and TRBJ2-7, with 7 bases aligning to TRBD1. In germline, CDR1 is MNHEY, CDR2 SMNVEV (reference sequence). The CDR3 covers 15 residues. The V segment lost 6 bases and the J segment 0 bases; nucleotides outside the gene matches: 8. CDR3: CASRMTGNPSYEQYF. In nucleotides, the CDR3 is TGTGCCAGCAGGATGACAGGGAATCCCTCCTACGAGCAGTACTTC.

V gene TRBV6-5 combines with J gene TRBJ2-7, with TRBD1 matching over 10 bases. The junction had 6 bases not matched to a gene; V was cut back by 4 bases and J by 6 bases. Germline V lookup: CDR1 MNHEY, CDR2 SVGAGI. The CDR3 is 14 amino acids. For the CDR3, the DNA is TGTGCCAGCAGTTGCGGGACAGGGGTTTGCGAGCAGTACTTC. Translating it yields CASSCGTGVCEQYF.

The rearrangement uses TRBV13 and TRBJ2-1, with D possibly TRBD2 on 6 matching bases. CDR3 length: 15 residues. V was trimmed by 2 bases and J by 7 bases, leaving 15 bases between them. Per germline, CDR1 PRHDT and CDR2 FYEKMQ (reference sequence). The CDR3 DNA reads as TGTGCCAGCAGCTTATCGGGACTGGTTCTTAATGAGCAGTTCTTC. Protein: CASSLSGLVLNEQFF.

The chain combines TRBV13 with TRBJ2-1; 7 bases are a match to TRBD2. This CDR3 comprises 16 residues. Germline V CDR1 and CDR2: PRHDT, FYEKMQ (reference sequence). J lost 7 bases, V lost 0 bases, and 9 bases had no gene match. CDR3 loop: CASSLGQAGKGNEQFF. The CDR3 nucleotides read TGTGCCAGCAGCTTAGGTCAAGCGGGGAAGGGGAATGAGCAGTTCTTC.

This chain links TRBV11-1 with TRBJ2-3; 8 positions agree with TRBD1. CDR3 size: 16 residues. With V trimmed by 2 bases and J by 0 bases, 4 bases remained unmatched. Germline-derived CDR1 and CDR2 are SGHAT and FQDESV (reference sequence). CDR3 bases: TGTGCCAGCAGCTTATGGGACAGGTTCAGCACAGATACGCAGTATTTT. This codes for CASSLWDRFSTDTQYF.

The chain recombines TRBV7-3 with TRBJ2-5; D perhaps matches TRBD1 (6 bases). Germline assignment: CDR1 SGHTA and CDR2 FQGTGA. Trimming removed 5 bases from V and 2 bases from J, with 9 bases in between. CDR3 size: 13 residues. The CDR3 loop reads CASSPTGQETQYF. The DNA for the CDR3 is TGTGCCAGCAGCCCAACAGGGCAAGAGACCCAGTACTTC. Full variable domain (rest looked up from reference TRBV7-3 and TRBJ2-5): GAGVSQTPSNKVTEKGKYVELRCDPISGHTALYWYRQSLGQGPEFLIYFQGTGAADDSGLPNDRFFAVRPEGSVSTLKIQRTERGDSAVYLCASSPTGQETQYFGPGTRLLVL.

The rearrangement links TRBV20-1 to TRBJ1-1; D is possibly TRBD1 (5 bases). CDR3 length equals 11 residues. Germline loops: CDR1 DFQATT, CDR2 SNEGSKA (reference sequence). The CDR3 reads CSVGGDTEAFF. The CDR3 DNA reads as TGCAGCGTGGGAGGGGACACTGAAGCTTTCTTT.

The chain employs TRBV30 and TRBJ1-2; a weak D match, TRBD1 (5 bases). Trimming left V 3 bases short and J 8 bases short, with 13 bases between. This CDR3 contains 12 residues. The germline V gene encodes CDR1 GTSNPN and CDR2 SVGIG (reference sequence). CDR3 coding DNA: TGTGCCTGGAGCAACAGGCCCGGGGGCTACACCTTC. It translates to CAWSNRPGGYTF.

The rearrangement joins TRBV15 to TRBJ1-5; no clear D gene. CDR1 is LNHNV, CDR2 YYDKDF, per germline (reference sequence). Trimming left V 0 bases short and J 7 bases short, with 7 bases between. This CDR3 has 13 amino acids. The CDR3: CATSRERGQPQHF. The CDR3 nucleotides are TGTGCCACCAGCAGAGAACGAGGCCAGCCCCAGCATTTT.

This rearrangement joins TRBV6-4 to TRBJ2-3; D call uncertain. V was trimmed by 2 bases and J by 0 bases, leaving 6 bases between them. CDR3 length: 14 residues. CDR1 is MRHNA, CDR2 SNTAGT, per germline. The CDR3 reads CASSDRVSTDTQYF. The CDR3 DNA follows: TGTGCCAGCAGTGACCGAGTAAGCACAGATACGCAGTATTTT.

The V call is TRBV18, the J call TRBJ1-1; possibly TRBD1 for D (5 bases). Germline CDR1 reads KGHSH; CDR2 reads LQKENI. The V end lost 4 bases, the J end lost 1 base, and 16 bases lay between the germline ends. The CDR3 is 16 amino acids. CDR3 nucleotide sequence: TGTGCCAGCTCACAAAACGCGGGGGTTCGGAACACTGAAGCTTTCTTT. Encoded protein: CASSQNAGVRNTEAFF.

The V call is TRBV13, the J call TRBJ2-3; TRBD2 is a possible D gene (6 bases). The CDR3 is 15 residues long. Trimming took 3 bases from V and 6 from J, leaving 16 bases between them. Germline V gives CDR1 PRHDT, CDR2 FYEKMQ (reference sequence). The CDR3 nucleotides read TGTGCCAGCAGCTTCAGTCGTATTCGGGGGGATACGCAGTATTTT. It specifies CASSFSRIRGDTQYF.

This chain uses TRBV5-1 with TRBJ2-4, with TRBD2 identical over 11 bases. This CDR3 comprises 14 residues. Trimming removed 3 bases from V and 8 bases from J; junction bases left unmatched: 4. Germline CDR1 SGHRS, CDR2 YFSETQ. CDR3 bases: TGCGCCAGCAGCTACCAACTAGCGGGAGACATTCAGTACTTC. Amino acids: CASSYQLAGDIQYF. The complete variable domain, with remaining parts taken from reference TRBV5-1 and TRBJ2-4, reads KAGVTQTPRYLIKTRGQQVTLSCSPISGHRSVSWYQQTPGQGLQFLFEYFSETQRNKGNFPGRFSGRQFSNSRSEMNVSTLELGDSALYLCASSYQLAGDIQYFGAGTRLSVL.

The rearrangement joins TRBV4-1 to TRBJ2-2, with a possible D match to TRBD2 (6 bases). V lost 4 bases and J lost 1, with 13 bases in between. Germline CDR1 is MGHRA and CDR2 is YSYEKL. The CDR3 loop spans 16 amino acids. The CDR3 nucleotides are TGCGCCAGCAGCCTAGAGCCCGGGGGGAACACCGGGGAGCTGTTTTTT. Encoded protein: CASSLEPGGNTGELFF.